These 7 T cell receptor beta chains were all obtained from the same sample, sequenced in a study of Ad26.COV2.S vaccination and SARS-CoV-2 variants (dated by TCRdb to the early 2020s). The method was the immunoSEQ multiplex PCR assay. The table comes from immuneACCESS by way of TCRdb, which keeps in-frame sequences with V and J called. Part of the clones is missing from these tables; in studies checked, under half for an unresolved V gene and the rest for unknown reasons. The sample contains 400,000 to 450,000 clones, approximately 90% of them found a single time. The leading ten clones occupy 1.5% to 2% of the sample. Sample treatment or condition, as interpreted from the label and publication: 15 to 20 received Ad26.COV2.S at low or high dose, single or two shots; 5 received placebo; per-sample allocation not given. For vaccine and placebo recipients, repertoires were sequenced using samples collected on day 63 after the first injection.

The sequencing here drew on peripheral blood, taken in a trial of Ad26.COV2.S vaccine versus placebo. The receptors come from a person between 18 and 65 years old who received the Ad26.COV2.S COVID-19 vaccine or a placebo.

The CDR3 nucleotides read TGTGCCAGCAGCTTGGAGACAGGGCCCCACGAGCAGTACTTC. Protein product: CASSLETGPHEQYF. This sequence joins TRBV7-2 and TRBJ2-7; 7 positions match TRBD1. The CDR3 is made up of 14 amino acids. V trimming: 3 bases; J trimming: 5 bases; junction bases outside the gene matches: 7. In germline, CDR1 is SGHTA, CDR2 FQGNSA.

The V call is TRBV9, the J call TRBJ1-2, with D tentatively TRBD1 (5 bases). The CDR3 totals 15 residues. CDR1 is SGDLS, CDR2 YYNGEE, per germline. V lost 4 bases and J 4 bases, leaving 17 bases between the germline ends. CDR3: CASSSRGAGGYGYTF. In DNA form, the CDR3 reads TGTGCCAGCAGCTCCCGGGGCGCAGGAGGCTATGGCTACACCTTC.

The chain links TRBV4-1 to TRBJ1-2, with D uncertain. CDR3 size: 15 residues. Germline-derived CDR1 and CDR2 are MGHRA and YSYEKL. The ends were cut back, 0 bases at V and 0 bases at J, with 8 bases in the middle. CDR3 DNA sequence: TGCGCCAGCAGCCAAGAGGCCCTGGCTAACTATGGCTACACCTTC. This translates into CASSQEALANYGYTF.

The gene calls are TRBV19 and TRBJ1-2; D perhaps matches TRBD1 (6 bases). CDR1 and CDR2 from the germline V gene are LNHDA and SQIVND (reference sequence). The CDR3 loop spans 15 amino acids. V was clipped by 7 bases and J by 4 bases, with 19 bases between them. CDR3 nucleotides: TGTGCCAGTACCCAGATCCCAGGGGTTACCTATGGCTACACCTTC. It specifies CASTQIPGVTYGYTF.

The chain is built from TRBV5-8 and TRBJ2-2; 11 bases fit TRBD2. Germline CDR1 SGHTS, CDR2 YDEGEE. CDR3 size: 18 residues. V gave up 0 bases and J gave up 1 base; unmatched junction bases: 5. The CDR3 DNA follows: TGTGCCAGCAGCTTGGCCCTCCTAGCGGGGGGGAACACCGGGGAGCTGTTTTTT. As protein: CASSLALLAGGNTGELFF.

The sample holds one count of this clone. V usage is TRBV5-6 and J usage is TRBJ2-7; D perhaps matches TRBD2 (5 bases). Germline V gene lookup returns CDR1 SGHDT and CDR2 YYEEEE. There are 14 residues in the CDR3. V dropped 0 bases and J dropped 3 bases, with 10 bases sitting between them. CDR3 region: CASSLAGGFYEQYF. The CDR3 nucleotides are TGTGCCAGCAGCTTGGCCGGCGGGTTCTACGAGCAGTACTTC.

This chain connects TRBV15 to TRBJ2-1, with D maybe TRBD2 (5 bases). The CDR3 spans 16 residues. V gave up 1 base and J gave up 0 bases, with 10 bases separating them. Germline-derived CDR1 and CDR2 are LNHNV and YYDKDF (reference sequence). Here the CDR3 DNA reads TGTGCCACCAGCAGAGGGCTCGGACTCTCCTACAATGAGCAGTTCTTC. As protein: CATSRGLGLSYNEQFF.